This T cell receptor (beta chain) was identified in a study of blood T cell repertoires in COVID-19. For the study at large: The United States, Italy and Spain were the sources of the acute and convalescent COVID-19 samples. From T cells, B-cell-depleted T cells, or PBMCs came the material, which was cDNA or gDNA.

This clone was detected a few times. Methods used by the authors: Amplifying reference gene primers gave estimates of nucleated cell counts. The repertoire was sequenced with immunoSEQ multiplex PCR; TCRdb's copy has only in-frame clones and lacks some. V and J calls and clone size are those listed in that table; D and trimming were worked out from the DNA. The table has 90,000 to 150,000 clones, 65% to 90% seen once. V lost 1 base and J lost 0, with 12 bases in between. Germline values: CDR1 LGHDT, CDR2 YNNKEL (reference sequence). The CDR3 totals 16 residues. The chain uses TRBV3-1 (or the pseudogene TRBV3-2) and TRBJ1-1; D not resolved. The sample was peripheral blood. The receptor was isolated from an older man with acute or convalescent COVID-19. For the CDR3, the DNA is TGTGCCAGCAGCCAAGGGGCAGTGCCGATGAACACTGAAGCTTTCTTT. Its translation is CASSQGAVPMNTEAFF.